This T cell receptor (beta chain) is drawn from a study of control samples from healthy donors and cancer patients. The CDR3 consists of 15 residues. Germline assignment: CDR1 SGHTA and CDR2 FQGNSA. Trimming left V 5 bases short and J 3 bases short, with 17 bases between. The method was immunoSEQ multiplex PCR; TCRdb's version includes in-frame clones alone and lacks a portion of them. The sample shows 150,000 to 200,000 clones, over 80% of them seen only once. The clonotype comes from a man between 18 and 35 years old in good health. The sample was blood. The chain employs TRBV7-2 and TRBJ2-7; D perhaps matches TRBD2 (7 bases). CDR3 sequence: CASSPSTGGGYEQYF. The CDR3 coding sequence is TGTGCCAGCAGCCCCTCGACGGGGGGCGGCTACGAGCAGTACTTC.